Below are 20 T cell receptor beta chains sequenced from a single sample in a study of T cell responses to AZD1222 COVID-19 vaccine. Libraries were prepared by immunoSEQ multiplex PCR; TCRdb keeps only in-frame clonotypes and omits some of them. The sample has about 150,000 clones; approximately 91% are singletons. Here the sequenced sample was peripheral blood, taken 28 days after the second AZD1222 dose. Receptors originate from an adult who received the AZD1222 COVID-19 vaccine.

The chain carries TRBV14 and TRBJ1-4; maybe TRBD1 (5 bases). Germline CDR1 and CDR2: SGHDN and FVKESK. Trimming shortened V by 0 bases and J by 5 bases, and 13 bases separated the two germline ends. CDR3 size: 16 residues. This chain's CDR3 is CASSQERDQYNEKLFF. The CDR3 DNA follows: TGTGCCAGCAGCCAAGAACGGGACCAGTACAATGAAAAACTGTTTTTT.

The gene calls are TRBV18 and TRBJ2-1; TRBD1 matches at 7 bases. The CDR3 runs to 11 residues. Trimming took 3 bases from V and 15 from J; bases not matched to a gene: 5. Germline V gene sequence: CDR1 KGHSH, CDR2 LQKENI. In DNA form, the CDR3 reads TGTGCCAGCTCACCGGACAGGAATGTGTTCTTC. Amino acid sequence: CASSPDRNVFF.

This clone was counted once. The chain couples TRBV7-9 to TRBJ1-3, with D perhaps matching TRBD1 (6 bases). Germline V lookup: CDR1 SEHNR, CDR2 FQNEAQ (reference sequence). The CDR3 spans 18 residues. Trimming shortened V by 7 bases and J by 2 bases, and 24 bases separated the two germline ends. The CDR3 loop is CASNNTPDEGGTGNTIYF. The CDR3 DNA reads as TGTGCCAGCAACAACACCCCGGACGAGGGGGGAACTGGAAACACCATATATTTT.

The rearrangement links TRBV7-8 to TRBJ2-5; unclear D gene. Trimming shortened V by 3 bases and J by 5 bases, and 7 bases separated the two germline ends. The CDR3 has 12 residues. Per germline, CDR1 SGHVS and CDR2 FQNEAQ. The CDR3 loop reads CASSFSGETQYF. Here the CDR3 DNA reads TGTGCCAGCAGCTTTAGTGGCGAGACCCAGTACTTC.

The CDR3 spells CASGDEGTQYF. CDR3 bases: TGTGCTAGTGGGGACGAGGGTACGCAGTATTTT. The chain uses TRBV12-5 and TRBJ2-3; TRBD2 might be the D (5 bases). CDR1 is LGHNT and CDR2 is FRNRAP in the germline V gene. The V gene lost 6 bases and the J gene lost 8 bases, with 9 bases spanning the gap. CDR3 size: 11 residues. The whole variable domain, remainder taken from reference TRBV12-5 and TRBJ2-3, is DARVTQTPRHKVTEMGQEVTMRCQPILGHNTVFWYRQTMMQGLELLAYFRNRAPLDDSGMPKDRFSAEMPDATLATLKIQPSEPRDSAVYFCASGDEGTQYFGPGTRLTVL.

The rearrangement uses TRBV9 and TRBJ2-7; 11 bases fit TRBD1. V shed 0 bases and J 3 bases; nucleotides not matched to a gene: 2. The germline V gene has CDR1 SGDLS and CDR2 YYNGEE. CDR3 length: 15 residues. The CDR3 region is CASSVAGQGDYEQYF. Here the CDR3 DNA reads TGTGCCAGCAGCGTAGCGGGACAGGGGGACTACGAGCAGTACTTC. Combining the CDR3 with reference TRBV9 and TRBJ2-7 gives the whole variable domain DSGVTQTPKHLITATGQRVTLRCSPRSGDLSVYWYQQSLDQGLQFLIQYYNGEERAKGNILERFSAQQFPDLHSELNLSSLELGDSALYFCASSVAGQGDYEQYFGPGTRLTVT.

This chain joins TRBV6-4 and TRBJ2-3; perhaps TRBD2 as D (6 bases). CDR1 MRHNA and CDR2 SNTAGT come from the germline V gene. Between the trimmed V and J ends, which lost 4 bases and 2 bases, there was a span of 7 bases. CDR3 length: 13 amino acids. DNA for the CDR3: TGTGCCAGCAGTGGCGGGGACACAGATACGCAGTATTTT. This sequence encodes CASSGGDTDTQYF.

The chain couples TRBV7-2 to TRBJ1-1; D unresolved. The CDR3 runs to 13 residues. Germline CDR1 and CDR2: SGHTA and FQGNSA. With 3 bases removed from V and 7 bases from J, the gap between germline ends came to 12 bases. The CDR3 DNA sequence: TGTGCCAGCAGCTTGGACGGGTGGGGTGAAGCTTTCTTT. Encoded protein: CASSLDGWGEAFF.

The table lists this clone with a few counts. This rearrangement joins TRBV5-1 to TRBJ1-2; D is ambiguous. The CDR3 covers 14 residues. Looked up from germline, CDR1 is SGHRS and CDR2 is YFSETQ. The V end was cut by 1 base, the J end by 8 bases, with 15 bases between. Here the CDR3 reads CASSLSAGGHGYTF. DNA for the CDR3: TGCGCCAGCAGCTTGAGTGCAGGAGGTCACGGCTACACCTTC.

The V gene is TRBV28, the J gene TRBJ2-4; 9 bases map to TRBD1. In germline, CDR1 is MDHEN, CDR2 SYDVKM. The CDR3 covers 13 residues. V trimming: 4 bases; J trimming: 9 bases; junction bases outside the gene matches: 4. The CDR3 protein is CASSYPGQGIQYF. Here the CDR3 DNA reads TGTGCCAGCAGTTATCCGGGACAGGGCATTCAGTACTTC.

The CDR3 region is CASSIGPNPQETQYF. The CDR3 DNA reads as TGTGCCAGCAGCATTGGACCCAATCCACAAGAGACCCAGTACTTC. V gene TRBV11-2 combines with J gene TRBJ2-5; D is undetermined. The germline CDR1 and CDR2 sequences are SGHAT and FQNNGV. The CDR3 extends over 15 amino acids. Trimming cost V 5 bases and J 2 bases, with 15 bases left between them.

The chain combines TRBV19 with TRBJ1-1; D perhaps matches TRBD1 (6 bases). In germline, CDR1 is LNHDA, CDR2 SQIVND (reference sequence). Trimming pared 4 bases from V and 5 bases from J, leaving 17 bases between. This CDR3 has 15 residues. The CDR3 nucleotides are TGTGCCAGTAGTACCACCGGGACACTGCGAACTGAAGCTTTCTTT. Translated, it gives CASSTTGTLRTEAFF. The full variable domain, its missing parts supplied by reference TRBV19 and TRBJ1-1, is DGGITQSPKYLFRKEGQNVTLSCEQNLNHDAMYWYRQDPGQGLRLIYYSQIVNDFQKGDIAEGYSVSREKKESFPLTVTSAQKNPTAFYLCASSTTGTLRTEAFFGQGTRLTVV.

The chain employs TRBV5-1 and TRBJ2-7, with TRBD1 matching 7 bases. Unmatched junction bases numbered 4, after V lost 0 bases and J lost 4 bases. This CDR3 is 14 amino acids long. Germline lookup yields CDR1 SGHRS and CDR2 YFSETQ. CDR3: CASSLAGTAYEQYF. The DNA for the CDR3 is TGCGCCAGCAGCTTGGCCGGGACAGCTTACGAGCAGTACTTC.

The chain joins TRBV28 to TRBJ2-5; either TRBD1 or TRBD2 may supply D (5 bases each). Trimming left V 5 bases short and J 4 bases short, with 17 bases between. Germline-derived CDR1 and CDR2 are MDHEN and SYDVKM. The CDR3 sequence is 15 residues long. CDR3 sequence: CASSSVQAGGETQYF. The CDR3 bases are TGTGCCAGCAGTAGCGTACAGGCGGGTGGAGAGACCCAGTACTTC.

This clone came up once. V and J are TRBV3-1 (or the pseudogene TRBV3-2) and TRBJ1-2; 8 nucleotides match TRBD1. The J segment lost 0 bases and the V segment lost 4 bases, leaving 10 bases of the junction unmatched. CDR1 is LGHDT, CDR2 YNNKEL, per germline (reference sequence). The CDR3 length is 17 residues. DNA of the CDR3: TGTGCCAGCAGCCCACACAGGGGGACCTCCACTAACTATGGCTACACCTTC. Its protein product is CASSPHRGTSTNYGYTF.

Here the CDR3 reads CASSLGGVSYEQYF. The CDR3 DNA follows: TGTGCCAGCAGCTTAGGGGGGGTATCCTACGAGCAGTACTTC. The chain combines TRBV7-8 with TRBJ2-7, with TRBD2 as a possible D gene (6 bases). The CDR3 is made up of 14 amino acids. Per the germline V gene, CDR1 is SGHVS and CDR2 is FQNEAQ. Trimming cost V 1 base and J 1 base, with 8 bases left between them.

The gene calls are TRBV18 and TRBJ1-2; no definite D call. The CDR3 totals 13 residues. In germline, CDR1 is KGHSH, CDR2 LQKENI. V lost 2 bases, J lost 0 bases, and 4 bases lay in between. Here the CDR3 DNA reads TGTGCCAGCTCACCAGACACTAACTATGGCTACACCTTC. Amino acid sequence: CASSPDTNYGYTF.

The DNA of the CDR3 is TGTGCTAGTGGTTTGGGTCCTTTTGCTGAAGCTTTCTTT. Protein: CASGLGPFAEAFF. V gene TRBV12-5 combines with J gene TRBJ1-1; D ambiguous. The CDR3 contains 13 residues. Germline lookup yields CDR1 LGHNT and CDR2 FRNRAP. The V gene lost 1 base and the J gene lost 6 bases, with 9 bases spanning the gap.

The chain combines TRBV2 with TRBJ2-7; TRBD1 is a possible D gene (6 bases). The CDR3 extends over 15 amino acids. Trimming pared 5 bases from V and 3 bases from J, leaving 17 bases between. Per the germline V gene, CDR1 is SNHLY and CDR2 is FYNNEI. In DNA form, the CDR3 reads TGTGCCAGCAGTTTAGGGGCAGGGGCTATCTACGAGCAGTACTTC. It translates to CASSLGAGAIYEQYF.

The rearrangement uses TRBV19 and TRBJ1-2; D may be TRBD1 (5 bases). The V end lost 5 bases, the J end lost 5 bases, and 18 bases lay between the germline ends. This CDR3 is built from 15 residues. Per the germline V gene, CDR1 is LNHDA and CDR2 is SQIVND (reference sequence). In nucleotides, the CDR3 is TGTGCCAGTAGTGTCCTCATACGGGCAGGGTATGGCTACACCTTC. Translation: CASSVLIRAGYGYTF.